There are many counts of the clone carrying this T cell receptor beta chain. The antigen is not known. Hyperthyroidism of Graves' type that showed no ophthalmopathy progression within 18 months was stable. This sample was included in a study of T cells in Graves' hyperthyroidism and ophthalmopathy. On the study more broadly: Sampling of peripheral blood happened at initial diagnosis, prior to any treatment.

Between the trimmed V and J ends, which lost 4 bases and 0 bases, there was a span of 13 bases. Germline loops: CDR1 SEHNR, CDR2 FQNEAQ (reference sequence). The CDR3 runs to 16 residues. Study-level findings and limits: Blood samples included most of the expanded thyroid clonotypes exceeding 0.001.

Regions amplified from RNA transcripts were the TCR beta CDR3 regions. A first-round RT-PCR of the TCR CDR3 used the HTBI primer set. Using its own MiXCR run on the multiplex PCR reads, TCRdb lists one record per CDR3 protein. The data contain roughly 570,000 distinct CDR3 sequences, approximately 14% of them singletons. This sequence originates from a woman in her twenties or thirties with Graves' hyperthyroidism. Sequenced sample: blood. This chain connects TRBV7-9 to TRBJ2-1; maybe TRBD1 (6 bases). Written as DNA, the CDR3 is TGTGCCAGCAGCTCAACCCAGGGGAGCTCCTACAATGAGCAGTTCTTC. This gives the protein CASSSTQGSSYNEQFF.